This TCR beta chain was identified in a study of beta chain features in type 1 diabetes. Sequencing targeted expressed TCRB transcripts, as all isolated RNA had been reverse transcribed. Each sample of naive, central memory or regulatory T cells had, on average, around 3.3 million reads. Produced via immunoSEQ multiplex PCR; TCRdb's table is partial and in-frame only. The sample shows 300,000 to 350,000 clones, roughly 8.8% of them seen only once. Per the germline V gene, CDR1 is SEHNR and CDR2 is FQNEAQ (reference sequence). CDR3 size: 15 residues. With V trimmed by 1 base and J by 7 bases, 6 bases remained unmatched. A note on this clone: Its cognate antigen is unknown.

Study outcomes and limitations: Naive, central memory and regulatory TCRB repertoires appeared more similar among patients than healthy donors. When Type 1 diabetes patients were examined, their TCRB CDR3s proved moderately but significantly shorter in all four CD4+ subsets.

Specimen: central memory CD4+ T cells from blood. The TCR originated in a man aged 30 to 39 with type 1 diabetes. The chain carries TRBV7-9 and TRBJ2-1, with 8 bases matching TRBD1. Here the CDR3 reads CASSLGQGWWNEQFF. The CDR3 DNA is TGTGCCAGCAGCTTAGGACAGGGGTGGTGGAATGAGCAGTTCTTC.